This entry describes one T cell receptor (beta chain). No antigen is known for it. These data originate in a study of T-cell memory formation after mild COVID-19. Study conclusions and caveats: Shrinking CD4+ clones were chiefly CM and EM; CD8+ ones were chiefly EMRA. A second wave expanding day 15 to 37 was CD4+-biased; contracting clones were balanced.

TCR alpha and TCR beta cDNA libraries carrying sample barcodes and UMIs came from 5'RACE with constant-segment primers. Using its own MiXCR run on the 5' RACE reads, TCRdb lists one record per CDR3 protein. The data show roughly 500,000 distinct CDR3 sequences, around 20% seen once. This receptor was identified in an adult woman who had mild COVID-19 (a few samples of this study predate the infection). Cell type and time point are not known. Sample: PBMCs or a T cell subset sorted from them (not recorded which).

Written as DNA, the CDR3 is TGTGCCACCAGTGATCCGGGACATTATGGCTACACCTTC. Translating gives CATSDPGHYGYTF. This chain connects TRBV24-1 to TRBJ1-2; D might be TRBD1 (6 bases). V was pared by 3 bases and J by 5 bases, with 9 bases between. Per germline, CDR1 KGHDR and CDR2 SFDVKD. The CDR3 loop spans 13 amino acids.